The 26 T cell receptor beta chains listed next were all sequenced from one sample in a study of radiation and T cells in renal cell carcinoma. As for time point: blood 4 weeks post-SBRT, at nephrectomy. The treatment is: 15 Gy SBRT to primary tumor, nephrectomy 4 weeks later. Assay: immunoSEQ multiplex PCR; the TCRdb copy retains only in-frame clones and omits some. In the table there are about 90,000 clones, around four fifths of which are singletons. The sample consisted of blood, taken from a patient whose treatment included radiotherapy and nephrectomy. These receptors all come from a man between 45 and 60 years old with renal cell carcinoma.

This rearrangement joins TRBV5-1 to TRBJ2-5; D gene unclear. Germline lookup yields CDR1 SGHRS and CDR2 YFSETQ. This CDR3 has 14 residues. Trimming left V 4 bases short and J 5 bases short, with 15 bases between. The CDR3 here is CASSLNAVAETQYF. DNA of the CDR3: TGCGCCAGCAGCCTAAACGCGGTTGCGGAGACCCAGTACTTC.

The chain carries TRBV5-1 and TRBJ1-4; D possibly corresponds to TRBD1 (5 bases). The ends were cut back, 5 bases at V and 5 bases at J, with 13 bases in the middle. CDR3 length: 14 amino acids. Per the germline V gene, CDR1 is SGHRS and CDR2 is YFSETQ. The chain's CDR3 is CASSDGATNEKLFF. For the CDR3, the DNA is TGCGCCAGCAGTGACGGGGCCACGAATGAAAAACTGTTTTTT. Full variable domain (remainder filled in from reference TRBV5-1 and TRBJ1-4): KAGVTQTPRYLIKTRGQQVTLSCSPISGHRSVSWYQQTPGQGLQFLFEYFSETQRNKGNFPGRFSGRQFSNSRSEMNVSTLELGDSALYLCASSDGATNEKLFFGSGTQLSVL.

This chain links TRBV7-9 with TRBJ2-4; possibly TRBD1 for D (6 bases). V was clipped by 5 bases and J by 6 bases, with 14 bases between them. CDR1 SEHNR and CDR2 FQNEAQ come from the germline V gene (reference sequence). The CDR3 is 14 amino acids. The CDR3 loop is CASSPGTSPNIQYF. DNA of the CDR3: TGTGCCAGCAGCCCGGGGACATCACCAAACATTCAGTACTTC. The complete variable domain, with remaining parts taken from reference TRBV7-9 and TRBJ2-4, reads DTGVSQNPRHKITKRGQNVTFRCDPISEHNRLYWYRQTLGQGPEFLTYFQNEAQLEKSRLLSDRFSAERPKGSFSTLEIQRTEQGDSAMYLCASSPGTSPNIQYFGAGTRLSVL.

This sequence joins TRBV30 and TRBJ2-3; D not resolved. CDR3 size: 11 residues. Germline V gives CDR1 GTSNPN, CDR2 SVGIG (reference sequence). Trimming shortened V by 2 bases and J by 3 bases, and 3 bases separated the two germline ends. The CDR3 DNA reads TGTGCCTGGAGTAGGACAGATACGCAGTATTTT. Protein sequence: CAWSRTDTQYF.

The chain uses TRBV6-6 and TRBJ2-3, with 7 bases fitting TRBD1. Per the germline V gene, CDR1 is MNHNY and CDR2 is SVGAGI (reference sequence). V lost 7 bases, J lost 2 bases, and 6 bases stayed unmatched. CDR3 size: 14 residues. In DNA, the CDR3 is TGTGCCAGCACCCGGGACAGCCCCACAGATACGCAGTATTTT. Translating gives CASTRDSPTDTQYF.

The chain employs TRBV2 and TRBJ2-3; 9 nucleotides line up with TRBD2. Germline lookup yields CDR1 SNHLY and CDR2 FYNNEI. This CDR3 region has 15 residues. V lost 3 bases, J lost 4 bases, and 5 bases stayed unmatched. The CDR3 reads CASSDQAGGADTQYF. Written as DNA, the CDR3 is TGTGCCAGCAGTGATCAAGCGGGAGGCGCAGATACGCAGTATTTT.

The rearrangement links TRBV5-1 to TRBJ2-7; 8 nucleotides line up with TRBD1. V lost 4 bases, J lost 0 bases, and 6 bases stayed unmatched. Per the germline V gene, CDR1 is SGHRS and CDR2 is YFSETQ. CDR3 size: 15 residues. The CDR3 DNA is TGCGCCAGCAGCCCTGGACAGGGAGCCTCCTACGAGCAGTACTTC. As protein: CASSPGQGASYEQYF.

V and J are TRBV5-6 and TRBJ2-5; perhaps TRBD1 as D (6 bases). Germline values: CDR1 SGHDT, CDR2 YYEEEE. The CDR3 is 16 amino acids. Trimming removed 5 bases from V and 2 bases from J, with 19 bases in between. The CDR3 DNA follows: TGTGCCAGCAGTACCAGGGGAGCGACAGTGCAAGAGACCCAGTACTTC. Translated: CASSTRGATVQETQYF.

The DNA of the CDR3 is TGTGCCAGCTCACCATCATCCCAGGGGGACTATGGCTACACCTTC. It is translated as CASSPSSQGDYGYTF. The V gene is TRBV18, the J gene TRBJ1-2; 7 nucleotides align to TRBD1. The junction had 6 bases not matched to a gene; V was cut back by 2 bases and J by 3 bases. The CDR3 is 15 amino acids. The germline V gene encodes CDR1 KGHSH and CDR2 LQKENI.

The rearrangement uses TRBV5-4 and TRBJ2-2; 12 nucleotides agree with TRBD2. There are 16 residues in the CDR3. Germline V gene data show CDR1 as SGHNT and CDR2 as YYREEE (reference sequence). With 1 base clipped from V and 6 bases from J, the junction kept 4 bases outside the gene matches. This CDR3 reads CASSLTSGGFSGELFF. The CDR3 DNA sequence: TGTGCCAGCAGCTTGACTAGCGGGGGGTTCTCCGGGGAGCTGTTTTTT.

V is TRBV7-2 and J is TRBJ2-2; D call uncertain. The CDR3 totals 16 residues. The V gene's germline CDR1 is SGHTA and CDR2 FQGNSA. V was pared by 1 base and J by 4 bases, with 13 bases between. The CDR3 coding sequence is TGTGCCAGCAGCTTAGTAGGTATCCAGGTCACCGGGGAGCTGTTTTTT. This gives the protein CASSLVGIQVTGELFF.

The J gene is TRBJ2-3, the V gene TRBV7-9; D is possibly TRBD2 (5 bases). The V and J ends lost 3 bases and 8 bases respectively, with 9 bases between them. From germline, CDR1 is SEHNR and CDR2 FQNEAQ (reference sequence). The CDR3 has 12 amino acids. CDR3 sequence reads: CASSFAGGTQYF. The CDR3 nucleotides are TGTGCCAGCAGCTTTGCGGGCGGTACGCAGTATTTT.

The J gene is TRBJ2-2, the V gene TRBV9; the match to TRBD1 covers 8 bases. CDR1 SGDLS and CDR2 YYNGEE come from the germline V gene. The J segment lost 3 bases and the V segment lost 3 bases, leaving 7 bases of the junction unmatched. CDR3 length: 16 residues. The CDR3 DNA sequence: TGTGCCAGCAGCGAGGGACAGGCGGGCTACACCGGGGAGCTGTTTTTT. Translating it yields CASSEGQAGYTGELFF.

This clone was seen a handful of times. V gene TRBV30 combines with J gene TRBJ1-1, with D perhaps matching TRBD1 (6 bases). Germline-derived CDR1 and CDR2 are GTSNPN and SVGIG (reference sequence). The CDR3 spans 14 residues. Trimming took 0 bases from V and 6 from J, leaving 14 bases between them. The CDR3 is CAWSVIGGGSEAFF. The CDR3 coding sequence is TGTGCCTGGAGTGTTATAGGAGGGGGGTCTGAAGCTTTCTTT.

The chain combines TRBV7-2 with TRBJ2-3; 8 nucleotides align to TRBD2. This CDR3 region has 17 residues. Germline-derived CDR1 and CDR2 are SGHTA and FQGNSA. V lost 6 bases, J lost 0 bases, and 11 bases stayed unmatched. CDR3 sequence (DNA): TGTGCCAGCAGTTGGGCCGGGACTAGGACGAGCACAGATACGCAGTATTTT. Protein: CASSWAGTRTSTDTQYF. Full variable domain (outside the CDR3, taken from reference TRBV7-2 and TRBJ2-3): GAGVSQSPSNKVTEKGKDVELRCDPISGHTALYWYRQSLGQGLEFLIYFQGNSAPDKSGLPSDRFSAERTGGSVSTLTIQRTQQEDSAVYLCASSWAGTRTSTDTQYFGPGTRLTVL.

This clone has only one observation. This chain links TRBV28 with TRBJ2-7, with a possible D match to TRBD2 (5 bases). Germline-derived CDR1 and CDR2 are MDHEN and SYDVKM. The V and J ends lost 7 bases and 3 bases respectively, with 10 bases between them. CDR3 length equals 12 residues. The CDR3 coding sequence is TGTGCCAGCACGGCCAGCGGCTACGAGCAGTACTTC. It codes for CASTASGYEQYF.

The chain combines TRBV18 with TRBJ2-3; a weak D match, TRBD2 (7 bases). The CDR3 covers 15 residues. The germline CDR1 and CDR2 sequences are KGHSH and LQKENI. With 1 base removed from V and 6 bases from J, the gap between germline ends came to 14 bases. This CDR3 reads CASSPLGGASDTQYF. The CDR3 nucleotides read TGTGCCAGCTCACCACTAGGGGGGGCCTCTGATACGCAGTATTTT.

J is TRBJ2-3 and V is TRBV28, with no clear D. There are 18 residues in the CDR3. Germline values: CDR1 MDHEN, CDR2 SYDVKM. V lost 4 bases and J lost 6, with 26 bases in between. The CDR3 is CASSSPPRPRSKLDTQYF. CDR3 coding DNA: TGTGCCAGCAGTTCCCCCCCCCGGCCCCGATCTAAACTGGATACGCAGTATTTT. The full variable domain, rest sourced from reference TRBV28 and TRBJ2-3, is DVKVTQSSRYLVKRTGEKVFLECVQDMDHENMFWYRQDPGLGLRLIYFSYDVKMKEKGDIPEGYSVSREKKERFSLILESASTNQTSMYLCASSSPPRPRSKLDTQYFGPGTRLTVL.

This chain links TRBV19 with TRBJ1-4, with a weak D call TRBD1 (5 bases). The V and J ends lost 5 bases and 5 bases respectively, with 15 bases between them. The germline CDR1 and CDR2 sequences are LNHDA and SQIVND (reference sequence). The CDR3 covers 15 residues. Written as DNA, the CDR3 is TGTGCCAGTAGTCGGGGGGACCTCGAGAATGAAAAACTGTTTTTT. The encoded protein is CASSRGDLENEKLFF.

J is TRBJ2-1 and V is TRBV6-6, with 7 bases that match TRBD1. The trim removed 2 bases at V and 6 bases at J, leaving 7 bases unmatched. The length of the CDR3 is 15 residues. CDR1 is MNHNY and CDR2 is SVGAGI in the germline V gene (reference sequence). CDR3 DNA sequence: TGTGCCAGCAGTTACCCGACAGGGCAGGGCAATGAGCAGTTCTTC. It translates to CASSYPTGQGNEQFF.

The chain recombines TRBV5-1 with TRBJ2-7, with D perhaps matching TRBD1 or TRBD2 (6 bases each). The CDR3 is 16 residues long. The germline gives CDR1 SGHRS, CDR2 YFSETQ. Trimming left V 0 bases short and J 6 bases short, with 19 bases between. For the CDR3, the DNA is TGCGCCAGCAGCTTGGGGAACTGGGGGGCGGGATCCGAGCAGTACTTC. Translating it yields CASSLGNWGAGSEQYF. Full variable domain (rest looked up from reference TRBV5-1 and TRBJ2-7): KAGVTQTPRYLIKTRGQQVTLSCSPISGHRSVSWYQQTPGQGLQFLFEYFSETQRNKGNFPGRFSGRQFSNSRSEMNVSTLELGDSALYLCASSLGNWGAGSEQYFGPGTRLTVT.

This clone came up once. This chain links TRBV12-5 with TRBJ2-3; 7 bases match TRBD2. The CDR3 runs to 20 residues. The J segment lost 1 base and the V segment lost 0 bases, leaving 16 bases of the junction unmatched. CDR1 LGHNT and CDR2 FRNRAP come from the germline V gene. CDR3: CASGLVAWEGSFFGTDTQYF. CDR3 sequence (DNA): TGTGCTAGTGGTTTGGTTGCCTGGGAGGGTTCCTTTTTTGGCACAGATACGCAGTATTTT.

This chain joins TRBV5-1 and TRBJ2-5, with D possibly matching TRBD2 (6 bases). The CDR3 covers 16 residues. V was shortened by 7 bases and J by 5 bases, with 24 bases between the two germline ends. The V gene's germline CDR1 is SGHRS and CDR2 YFSETQ. The CDR3 protein is CASAPLASNLRETQYF. The DNA for the CDR3 is TGCGCCAGCGCCCCCCTAGCGTCCAACCTTCGGGAGACCCAGTACTTC.

The CDR3 loop is CASSPAGGRSGNTIYF. The CDR3 coding sequence is TGTGCCAGCAGCCCCGCCGGGGGCCGCTCTGGAAACACCATATATTTT. This sequence joins TRBV5-4 and TRBJ1-3; tentatively, D is TRBD1 (6 bases). The CDR3 extends over 16 amino acids. With 4 bases removed from V and 0 bases from J, the gap between germline ends came to 14 bases. Looked up from germline, CDR1 is SGHNT and CDR2 is YYREEE (reference sequence).

The chain recombines TRBV19 with TRBJ1-1, with TRBD1 identical over 8 bases. CDR1 is LNHDA and CDR2 is SQIVND in the germline V gene (reference sequence). After removal of 1 base from V and 0 bases from J, the junction contained 10 bases not matched to a gene. The CDR3 covers 18 residues. CDR3 loop: CASSIGRAGGSMNTEAFF. CDR3 DNA: TGTGCCAGTAGTATAGGGCGGGCAGGGGGCAGCATGAACACTGAAGCTTTCTTT.

For the CDR3, the DNA is TGTGCCACCTCCTTTCTTGCGGGATCAGACACCGGGGAGCTGTTTTTT. Amino acid sequence: CATSFLAGSDTGELFF. The rearrangement uses TRBV18 and TRBJ2-2; tentatively, D is TRBD2 (6 bases). Trimming pared 10 bases from V and 3 bases from J, leaving 21 bases between. CDR3 length equals 16 residues. The germline gives CDR1 KGHSH, CDR2 LQKENI.